What follows are 13 T cell receptor beta chains derived from one specimen sequenced in a study of cytomegalovirus exposure and HLA in healthy donors. The table came from immunoSEQ multiplex PCR; TCRdb's copy has only in-frame clones and leaves some out. The sample yields 100,000 to 150,000 clones, approximately 94% seen once. The material sequenced was PBMCs. The receptor source for this set is a man aged 18-30 years in good health and CMV-seronegative.

The rearrangement uses TRBV4-3 and TRBJ2-3; 11 bases agree with TRBD1. V dropped 4 bases and J dropped 3; count of bases not matched to a gene: 9. This CDR3 has 17 residues. Germline V gene sequence: CDR1 LGHNA, CDR2 YSLEER. The CDR3 protein is CASSPSGGDRGTDTQYF. The CDR3 nucleotides read TGCGCCAGCAGCCCATCCGGAGGGGACAGGGGGACAGATACGCAGTATTTT.

This clone has only one observation. This chain uses TRBV5-8 with TRBJ2-1; 11 positions agree with TRBD1. The CDR3 consists of 16 residues. With V trimmed by 4 bases and J by 2 bases, 5 bases remained unmatched. CDR1 is SGHTS, CDR2 YDEGEE, per germline. CDR3 DNA sequence: TGTGCCAGCAGCGTCCCGGGACAGGGGGCCTACAATGAGCAGTTCTTC. Translation gives CASSVPGQGAYNEQFF.

The J gene is TRBJ2-1, the V gene TRBV28; no firm D call. Trimming stripped 3 bases from V and 8 bases from J, with 8 bases between. The length of the CDR3 is 12 residues. Germline V gene sequence: CDR1 MDHEN, CDR2 SYDVKM. The CDR3 coding sequence is TGTGCCAGCAGTTTCAGGATCCATGAGCAGTTCTTC. It translates to CASSFRIHEQFF.

The chain recombines TRBV15 with TRBJ1-4, with 10 positions matching TRBD1. The germline V gene has CDR1 LNHNV and CDR2 YYDKDF (reference sequence). The junction had 10 bases not matched to a gene; V was cut back by 1 base and J by 2 bases. This CDR3 has 19 amino acids. CDR3 region: CATSRAGGQGVNTNEKLFF. The CDR3 bases are TGTGCCACCAGCAGAGCAGGCGGACAGGGGGTGAATACTAATGAAAAACTGTTTTTT.

The chain has TRBV5-6 and TRBJ2-7; 10 bases are a match to TRBD1. Germline V CDR1 and CDR2: SGHDT, YYEEEE. V was clipped by 3 bases and J by 2 bases; unmatched bases: 2. The CDR3 totals 14 residues. DNA for the CDR3: TGTGCCAGCAGCTCAGGGACAGGGGCCTACGAGCAGTACTTC. Translated, it gives CASSSGTGAYEQYF.

V gene TRBV30 combines with J gene TRBJ2-5, with 8 bases that match TRBD1. The end of the DNA aligns better with TRBJ2-7, so the J call may be wrong. The CDR3 sequence is 13 residues long. The germline V gene encodes CDR1 GTSNPN and CDR2 SVGIG (reference sequence). CDR3 in DNA: TGTGCCTGGAGCCGGGACAGGTACTACGAGCAGTACTTC. Encoded protein: CAWSRDRYYEQYF.

The genes are TRBV6-5 and TRBJ1-1; D is unresolved. V was trimmed by 6 bases and J by 3 bases, leaving 17 bases between them. The CDR3 has 15 residues. Germline lookup yields CDR1 MNHEY and CDR2 SVGAGI. The CDR3 loop is CASSRTRKRDTEAFF. CDR3 in DNA: TGTGCCAGCAGCCGCACTAGGAAAAGGGACACTGAAGCTTTCTTT.

This sequence joins TRBV6-5 and TRBJ2-7; D may be TRBD2 (7 bases). The CDR3 runs 16 residues. V was pared by 6 bases and J by 3 bases, with 21 bases between. Germline V gene data show CDR1 as MNHEY and CDR2 as SVGAGI. This CDR3 is CASSYPSEGGLYEQYF. The CDR3 bases are TGTGCCAGCAGCTACCCTAGCGAGGGGGGGCTCTACGAGCAGTACTTC.

This clone was detected only once. V usage is TRBV28 and J usage is TRBJ1-2; 7 bases are shared with TRBD1. This CDR3 spans 13 amino acids. V shed 3 bases, J shed 2 bases, and the junction held 0 bases outside the gene matches. CDR1 is MDHEN, CDR2 SYDVKM, per germline. CDR3 sequence (DNA): TGTGCCAGCAGTTTGACAGGGAACTATGGCTACACCTTC. This sequence encodes CASSLTGNYGYTF.

V and J are TRBV11-3 and TRBJ2-5; 9 nucleotides align to TRBD2. Germline values: CDR1 SGHNT, CDR2 YENEEA. After removal of 5 bases from V and 5 bases from J, the junction contained 9 bases not matched to a gene. CDR3 length: 15 residues. The CDR3 DNA reads as TGTGCCAGCAGCCCGGGCGAGCGGGAGGCCGAGACCCAGTACTTC. It specifies CASSPGEREAETQYF. Looking up the rest from reference TRBV11-3 and TRBJ2-5 gives the full variable domain: EAGVVQSPRYKIIEKKQPVAFWCNPISGHNTLYWYLQNLGQGPELLIRYENEEAVDDSQLPKDRFSAERLKGVDSTLKIQPAELGDSAVYLCASSPGEREAETQYFGPGTRLLVL.

J is TRBJ2-3 and V is TRBV28; 8 bases fit TRBD2. The CDR3 length is 15 residues. J lost 6 bases, V lost 2 bases, and 7 bases had no gene match. Germline V lookup: CDR1 MDHEN, CDR2 SYDVKM. CDR3 bases: TGTGCCAGCAGTTTAGGATCGGGAGGGCCCGATACGCAGTATTTT. Encoded protein: CASSLGSGGPDTQYF.

In DNA, the CDR3 is TGTGCCAGCAGCATGACAGGGCTGCAAGAGACCCAGTACTTC. Its translation is CASSMTGLQETQYF. The chain employs TRBV7-3 and TRBJ2-5, with 7 bases that match TRBD1. V lost 5 bases, J lost 2 bases, and 5 bases stayed unmatched. The germline CDR1 and CDR2 sequences are SGHTA and FQGTGA. The CDR3 spans 14 residues.

The genes are TRBV27 and TRBJ1-1; D is possibly TRBD1 (5 bases). The CDR3 totals 13 residues. Germline loops: CDR1 MNHEY, CDR2 SMNVEV (reference sequence). V was clipped by 5 bases and J by 1 base, with 8 bases between them. The CDR3 protein is CASSLTGNTEAFF. In DNA form, the CDR3 reads TGTGCCAGCAGTCTTACAGGGAACACTGAAGCTTTCTTT.